Sequencing of this TCR beta chain was carried out in a study of T cell responses to AZD1222 COVID-19 vaccine. This clone was detected once. Antigen: not known. Some clones are missing from TCRdb's copy, which holds only in-frame ones; the method was immunoSEQ multiplex PCR. The sample carries about 140,000 clones, under 95% recorded once. General study findings and limits: Donors in the cohort were predominantly white British and more often female, and clonal diversity was possibly underestimated.

The CDR3 extends over 12 amino acids. In germline, CDR1 is MNHEY, CDR2 SMNVEV (reference sequence). Losses at the gene ends were 8 bases for V and 4 bases for J; bases not matched to a gene: 2. The sequence derives from an adult in good health. This sample comprised peripheral blood, obtained on day 0 of AZD1222 vaccination. The rearrangement uses TRBV27 and TRBJ1-2, with 9 positions matching TRBD1. CDR3 DNA sequence: TGTGCCAGCGGACAGGGGTCCTATGGCTACACCTTC. This encodes CASGQGSYGYTF.